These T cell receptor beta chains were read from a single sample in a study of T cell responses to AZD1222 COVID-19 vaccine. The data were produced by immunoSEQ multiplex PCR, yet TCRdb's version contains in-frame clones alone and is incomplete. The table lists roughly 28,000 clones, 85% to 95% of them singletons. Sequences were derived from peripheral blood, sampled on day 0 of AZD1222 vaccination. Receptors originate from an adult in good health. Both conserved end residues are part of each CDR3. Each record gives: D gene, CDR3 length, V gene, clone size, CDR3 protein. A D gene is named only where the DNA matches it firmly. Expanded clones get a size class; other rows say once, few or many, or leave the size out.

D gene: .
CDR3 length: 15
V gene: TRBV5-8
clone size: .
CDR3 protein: CASSPGLQPYNEQFF

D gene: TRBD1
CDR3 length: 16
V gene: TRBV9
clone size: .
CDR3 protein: CASSAFTGQSSYEQYF

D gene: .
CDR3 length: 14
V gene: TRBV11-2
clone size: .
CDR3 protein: CASSLVLGTHGYTF

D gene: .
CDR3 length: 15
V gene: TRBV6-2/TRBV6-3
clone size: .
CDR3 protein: CASSYSDSGANVLTF

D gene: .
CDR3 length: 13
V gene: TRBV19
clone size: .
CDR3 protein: CASSIGAANEQFF

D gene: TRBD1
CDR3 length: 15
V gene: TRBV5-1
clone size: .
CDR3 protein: CASSLDQGATYGYTF

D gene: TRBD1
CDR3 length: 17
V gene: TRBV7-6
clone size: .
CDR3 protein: CASSPASDRGLSGTQYF

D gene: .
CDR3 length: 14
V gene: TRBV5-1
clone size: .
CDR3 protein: CASSKGGGFYEQYF

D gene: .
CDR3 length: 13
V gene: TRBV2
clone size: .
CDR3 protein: CASSENSGNEQYF

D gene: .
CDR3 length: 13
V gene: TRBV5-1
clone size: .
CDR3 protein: CASSLGGNYGYTF

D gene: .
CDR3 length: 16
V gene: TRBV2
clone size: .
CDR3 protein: CASSVDSSLSNQPQHF

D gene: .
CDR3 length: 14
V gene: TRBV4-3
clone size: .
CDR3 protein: CASSQDGLPYGYTF

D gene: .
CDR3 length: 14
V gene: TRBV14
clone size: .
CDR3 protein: CASSQVGTGYGYTF

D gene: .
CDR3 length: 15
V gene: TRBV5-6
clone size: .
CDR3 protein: CASSLGRLTSYEQYF

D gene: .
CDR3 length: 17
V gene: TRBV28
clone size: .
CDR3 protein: CASSFHHSGTVNQPQHF

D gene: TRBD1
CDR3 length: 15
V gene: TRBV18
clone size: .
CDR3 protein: CASSAGTGSNEKLFF

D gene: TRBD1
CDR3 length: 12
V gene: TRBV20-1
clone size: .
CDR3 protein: CSARDRGYEQYF

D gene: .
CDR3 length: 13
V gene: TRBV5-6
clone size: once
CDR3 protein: CASIMGRLGEQYF

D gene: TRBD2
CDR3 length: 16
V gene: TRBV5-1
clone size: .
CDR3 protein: CASSSGTSDVAYEQYF

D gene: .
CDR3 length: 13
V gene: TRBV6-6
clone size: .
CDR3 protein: CASGQGRNTEAFF

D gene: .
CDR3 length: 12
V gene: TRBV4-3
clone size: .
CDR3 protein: CASSQEGGELFF

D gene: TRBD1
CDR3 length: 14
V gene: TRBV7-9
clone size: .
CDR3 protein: CASSRTGGIYGYTF

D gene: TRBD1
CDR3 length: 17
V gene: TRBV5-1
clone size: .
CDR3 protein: CASSLQGGTPTNEKLFF

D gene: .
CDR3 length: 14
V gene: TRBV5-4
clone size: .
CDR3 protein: CASSLGPGGNEQFF

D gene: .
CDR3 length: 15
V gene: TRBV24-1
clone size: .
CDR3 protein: CATSDSRQATDTQYF

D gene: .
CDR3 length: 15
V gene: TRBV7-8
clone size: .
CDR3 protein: CASSLIPRPPYEQYF

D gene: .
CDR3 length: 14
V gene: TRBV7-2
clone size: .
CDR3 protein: CASSLAQGSETQYF

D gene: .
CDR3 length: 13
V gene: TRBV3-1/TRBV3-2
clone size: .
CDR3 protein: CASSQGRQSPQFF

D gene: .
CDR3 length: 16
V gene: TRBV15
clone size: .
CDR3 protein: CATSRRPRAPNEKLFF

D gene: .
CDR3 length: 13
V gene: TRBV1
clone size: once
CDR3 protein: CTSSQSKNTEAFF

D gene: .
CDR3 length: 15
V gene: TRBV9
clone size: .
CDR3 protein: CASSGDASGANVLTF

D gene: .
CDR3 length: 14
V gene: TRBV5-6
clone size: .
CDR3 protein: CASSFDTPRETQYF

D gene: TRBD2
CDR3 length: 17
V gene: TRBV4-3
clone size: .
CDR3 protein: CASSQDPAGGPSNEQFF

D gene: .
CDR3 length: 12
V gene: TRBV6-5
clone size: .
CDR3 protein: CASSYPLGGYTF

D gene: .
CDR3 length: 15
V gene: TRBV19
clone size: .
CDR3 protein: CASSMGSRSNQPQHF